This section outlines one T cell receptor beta chain sequence together with its context. No cognate antigen has been identified for it. One base away there is no much larger clone; base qualities are not given. This sample was taken from a study of radiation and T cells in renal cell carcinoma (dated by TCRdb to the early 2020s). About the full investigation: A total of 50 to 60 samples underwent TCR beta sequencing, made up of 25 or so tumors and approximately 27 peripheral blood samples. The last blood draw occurred 4 weeks after radiation, at the same time as nephrectomy. Across all 50 or so samples, 4,000,000 or so unique CDR3 nucleotide sequences, encoding about 2,700,000 unique CDR3 amino acid sequences, were identified. Study-level results and caveats: In blood, the top tumor clonotypes increased between baseline and 2 weeks post-radiation and then shrank by 4 weeks, which suggests that tumor-resident clones expanded only transiently. Because pretreatment tumor biopsies were not available, the baseline intratumoral presence of clonotypes could not be determined. The single-armed trial design could not address effects of radiation dose or scheduling on the TCR repertoire. Dynamics of the blood repertoire were not tracked past 4 weeks after treatment.

The sample's time point label is to be understood as: blood 4 weeks post-SBRT, at nephrectomy. The treatment or condition label for this specimen denotes: 15 Gy SBRT to primary tumor, nephrectomy 4 weeks later. The samples were drawn from a clinical trial, where primary renal cell carcinomas were treated with 15 Gy of stereotactic body radiation therapy and then removed by nephrectomy 4 weeks afterward. To follow tumor-enriched clonotypes, serial peripheral blood was collected from radiation-treated patients at baseline and at 2 weeks and 4 weeks after SBRT. Renal cell carcinoma with clear cell pathology was present in all patients. Genomic DNA for TCR sequencing was prepared using the QIAamp DNA Blood Mini Kit (Qiagen). Samples were included in the analyses only if all quality control checks were passed. Following the manufacturer's recommendations, the immunoSEQ kit was used to generate TCR beta libraries from genomic DNA. To prepare the libraries, a first multiplex PCR with proprietary primers was run, followed by a second PCR that added unique barcodes, and a bead cleanup was done after each round. Each sample batch included a kit-provided positive control reaction and a negative control reaction. The final libraries were assessed on an Agilent 4200 TapeStation D1000 ScreenTape, pooled by volume, and quantified by qPCR. Sequencing was performed on an Illumina NextSeq500 with a MidOutput 150-cycle cartridge, and 156 Read1 and 15 Index1 cycles were run with kit custom primers. The pooled library was loaded at roughly 1 pM, and approximately 18% PhiX control was spiked in. On the study's bioinformatics: Vendor-processed data were analyzed in R, with a clonotype defined as all T cells sharing the same CDR3 nucleotide sequence. In the clone abundance analyses, frequencies in each sample were normalized to that sample's 10,000 most abundant clones. Before analysis, public T cell clones were removed, and these numbered fewer than five per sample on average. A difference in abundance of at least 32-fold between compartments was used to define tumor-enriched and baseline blood-enriched clonotypes. A beta-binomial differential abundance model was used to identify clonotypes that expanded or contracted between blood time points. Tumor-blood repertoire similarity was measured with the Baroni-Urbani and Buser coefficient, and group comparisons used two-tailed Wilcoxon tests in R. Drawn from immuneACCESS, this table holds only the in-frame rearrangements with V and J called that TCRdb kept. Clones are partly lost; checked studies trace under half to an unresolved V gene and leave the rest unexplained. The V and J calls and clone size come from that table; D and trimming were worked out from the DNA. For this sample the table gives roughly 170,000 clones, of which about 87% were detected only once. In total, the top ten clones hold about 11% of the sample.

For CDR1 and CDR2, the germline V gene lists LGHNA and YNFKEQ. V and J are truncated by 0 bases and 7 bases respectively, leaving an intervening sequence of 13 bases. From the cysteine through the phenylalanine, the CDR3 covers 15 amino acids. Only the CDR3 region is kept as DNA, spanning 45 bases read in frame from base 1. The sequencing used blood, collected from a patient whose treatment included radiotherapy and nephrectomy. This chain joins TRBV4-2 to TRBJ1-5; the D gene cannot be resolved reliably. The TCR originated in a woman aged 45 to 65 with renal cell carcinoma. The sequence in DNA is TGTGCCAGCAGCCAAGATTTCGGGAACTGGCAGCCCCAGCATTTT. Its translation is CASSQDFGNWQPQHF.